This TCR beta chain was identified in a study of blood T cells in healthy people across ages. Alongside a J-beta primer mix, a sample-barcoded 5' primer served in a second PCR lasting about 7 to 11 cycles. One entry per CDR3 protein results from TCRdb running MiXCR on the 5' RACE reads. The sample records around 1,800,000 distinct CDR3 sequences, about two fifths being singletons. About this clonotype itself: Its antigen is as yet unknown.

Germline V CDR1 and CDR2: SQVTM, ANQGSEA. CDR3 length: 13 amino acids. Notes on the study in general: Any changes in expanded clonotypes were possibly confounded, as donor CMV status remained unknown.

The chain has TRBV29-1 and TRBJ2-4; 7 bases are a match to TRBD1. The DNA end is more similar to TRBJ2-7, so the J call may be wrong. The receptor was derived from a human donor in good health. Sequencing input: blood. The CDR3: CSVALWDSYEQYF. Written as DNA, the CDR3 is TGCAGCGTTGCCCTCTGGGACAGCTACGAGCAGTACTTC.